These 14 T cell receptor beta chains originate from one sample sequenced in a study of CD8 T cells in ankylosing spondylitis. TCRdb reprocessed the 5' RACE reads with MiXCR, giving one entry per CDR3 protein. The repertoire holds 150,000 to 200,000 distinct CDR3 sequences, with around a sixth as singletons. Sequencing was done on a sample of blood, either unsorted or a sorted T cell fraction (not recorded which). These receptors were collected from a male donor between 10 and 30 years old with ankylosing spondylitis or in good health (not recorded which).

In its sample, this clonotype was seen many times. The chain employs TRBV11-2 and TRBJ2-5, with D tentatively TRBD2 (6 bases). This CDR3 has 14 amino acids. The V and J ends lost 4 bases and 7 bases respectively, with 16 bases between them. Germline V lookup: CDR1 SGHAT, CDR2 FQNNGV. The CDR3 reads CASSSGERAGTQYF. The CDR3, as DNA: TGTGCCAGCAGCTCCGGTGAGCGGGCGGGGACCCAGTACTTC.

This clonotype was counted many times. The gene calls are TRBV7-2 and TRBJ2-4; D may match TRBD1 or TRBD2 (5 bases each). The germline gives CDR1 SGHTA, CDR2 FQGNSA. The CDR3 is 16 amino acids. Trimming shortened V by 5 bases and J by 3 bases, and 17 bases separated the two germline ends. Here the CDR3 reads CASSHGAGWGKNIQYF. CDR3 bases: TGTGCCAGCAGCCACGGGGCAGGGTGGGGCAAAAACATTCAGTACTTC. The variable domain in full, with the rest retrieved from reference TRBV7-2 and TRBJ2-4, is GAGVSQSPSNKVTEKGKDVELRCDPISGHTALYWYRQSLGQGLEFLIYFQGNSAPDKSGLPSDRFSAERTGGSVSTLTIQRTQQEDSAVYLCASSHGAGWGKNIQYFGAGTRLSVL.

This clonotype was seen more than once but under ten times. The chain couples TRBV6-5 to TRBJ2-2; 11 bases match TRBD2. The ends lost 2 bases at V and 8 bases at J; junction bases unmatched: 10. CDR1 and CDR2 from the germline V gene are MNHEY and SVGAGI. The CDR3 runs to 17 residues. The CDR3 loop is CASSYGALAGAAGELFF. The CDR3, as DNA: TGTGCCAGCAGTTACGGGGCACTAGCGGGGGCCGCGGGGGAGCTGTTTTTT.

This chain uses TRBV2 with TRBJ2-1, with 7 nucleotides matching TRBD2. The CDR3 spans 15 residues. Germline CDR1 and CDR2: SNHLY and FYNNEI. After removal of 9 bases from V and 6 bases from J, the junction contained 14 bases not matched to a gene. The chain's CDR3 is CASFGSGDYLNEQFF. CDR3 DNA sequence: TGTGCCAGTTTCGGTTCCGGGGACTACCTCAATGAGCAGTTCTTC.

This clonotype was recorded many times. The chain carries TRBV30 and TRBJ2-7; possibly TRBD1 or TRBD2 for D (5 bases each). The germline V gene encodes CDR1 GTSNPN and CDR2 SVGIG (reference sequence). The V gene lost 0 bases and the J gene lost 6 bases, with 15 bases spanning the gap. This CDR3 is 14 amino acids long. The CDR3 spells CAWSVEGIISEQYF. In DNA form, the CDR3 reads TGTGCCTGGAGTGTAGAGGGGATTATTTCCGAGCAGTACTTC. Full variable domain (outside the CDR3, taken from reference TRBV30 and TRBJ2-7): SQTIHQWPATLVQPVGSPLSLECTVEGTSNPNLYWYRQAAGRGLQLLFYSVGIGQISSEVPQNLSASRPQDRQFILSSKKLLLSDSGFYLCAWSVEGIISEQYFGPGTRLTVT.

This clonotype was counted at least ten times. The J gene is TRBJ2-3, the V gene TRBV20-1; 12 bases are a match to TRBD2. This CDR3 is built from 14 residues. V dropped 6 bases and J dropped 0; count of bases not matched to a gene: 1. The germline V gene has CDR1 DFQATT and CDR2 SNEGSKA (reference sequence). Here the CDR3 reads CSAGTSGSTDTQYF. Here the CDR3 DNA reads TGCAGTGCCGGGACTAGCGGGAGCACAGATACGCAGTATTTT.

This clonotype was detected many times. This chain connects TRBV29-1 to TRBJ2-2; a weak D match, TRBD2 (5 bases). CDR1 is SQVTM, CDR2 ANQGSEA, per germline. The CDR3 totals 11 residues. Between the trimmed V and J ends, which lost 4 bases and 8 bases, there was a span of 8 bases. The CDR3: CSVAGSGELFF. For the CDR3, the DNA is TGCAGCGTTGCTGGGAGTGGGGAGCTGTTTTTT.

This clonotype appeared many times. V is TRBV12-3 or TRBV12-4 and J is TRBJ2-7, with TRBD2 identical over 10 bases. The trim removed 3 bases at V and 1 base at J, leaving 12 bases unmatched. This CDR3 region has 18 residues. DNA of the CDR3: TGTGCCAGCAGTTTCAGCGACCTTAGCGGGAGGCGTTCCTACGAGCAGTACTTC. Translation: CASSFSDLSGRRSYEQYF.

CDR3 DNA: TGCGCCAGCAGTCGGGGAGGGAACTCGACCCGTGTCAATGAGCAGTTCTTC. It yields the protein CASSRGGNSTRVNEQFF. The chain joins TRBV23-1 to TRBJ2-1; 7 nucleotides agree with TRBD2. TRBV23-1 belongs to the ORF category, with a function that is uncertain. The trim removed 4 bases at V and 6 bases at J, leaving 15 bases unmatched. This CDR3 has 17 residues.

This clonotype was seen repeatedly, ten times or more. The rearrangement links TRBV7-3 to TRBJ2-1; 8 bases align to TRBD1. CDR1 SGHTA and CDR2 FQGTGA come from the germline V gene. V was pared by 6 bases and J by 8 bases, with 12 bases of the junction left unmatched. This CDR3 has 15 residues. The CDR3 is CASRPGQGRRYEQFF. The CDR3 DNA reads as TGTGCCAGCAGACCCGGACAGGGAAGAAGGTATGAGCAGTTCTTC.

This clonotype occurred many times. The chain employs TRBV5-1 and TRBJ2-5, with TRBD1 matching over 7 bases. The CDR3 has 13 amino acids. Trimming removed 9 bases from V and 0 bases from J; junction bases left unmatched: 5. Germline CDR1 and CDR2: SGHRS and YFSETQ. This CDR3 reads CATRGTDQETQYF. CDR3 nucleotides: TGCGCCACCCGTGGGACAGACCAAGAGACCCAGTACTTC.

This clonotype showed up many times. V and J are TRBV19 and TRBJ2-2; the D call may be TRBD1 or TRBD2 (5 bases each). Trimming pared 8 bases from V and 7 bases from J, leaving 17 bases between. The CDR3 has 14 residues. CDR1 and CDR2 from the germline V gene are LNHDA and SQIVND (reference sequence). In DNA form, the CDR3 reads TGTGCCAGTCGAGGGGAACTGCTTAACGGGGAGCTGTTTTTT. Its protein is CASRGELLNGELFF.

This clonotype was seen at least ten times. The chain is built from TRBV12-3 or TRBV12-4 and TRBJ2-7, with D possibly being TRBD2 (5 bases). V lost 10 bases and J lost 5, with 18 bases in between. This CDR3 is 13 amino acids long. The CDR3 bases are TGTGCCACCTGGTCCTCGGGGTCCCACGAGCAGTACTTC. It yields the protein CATWSSGSHEQYF.

This clonotype has a count of ten or more. The chain recombines TRBV7-2 with TRBJ2-3; the D is unclear. Trimming removed 5 bases at V and 10 bases at J, with 16 bases between. The CDR3 has 13 amino acids. The germline gives CDR1 SGHTA, CDR2 FQGNSA. DNA for the CDR3: TGTGCCAGCAGCGCTACGGTCCGCGATTCGCAGTATTTT. Amino acids: CASSATVRDSQYF.